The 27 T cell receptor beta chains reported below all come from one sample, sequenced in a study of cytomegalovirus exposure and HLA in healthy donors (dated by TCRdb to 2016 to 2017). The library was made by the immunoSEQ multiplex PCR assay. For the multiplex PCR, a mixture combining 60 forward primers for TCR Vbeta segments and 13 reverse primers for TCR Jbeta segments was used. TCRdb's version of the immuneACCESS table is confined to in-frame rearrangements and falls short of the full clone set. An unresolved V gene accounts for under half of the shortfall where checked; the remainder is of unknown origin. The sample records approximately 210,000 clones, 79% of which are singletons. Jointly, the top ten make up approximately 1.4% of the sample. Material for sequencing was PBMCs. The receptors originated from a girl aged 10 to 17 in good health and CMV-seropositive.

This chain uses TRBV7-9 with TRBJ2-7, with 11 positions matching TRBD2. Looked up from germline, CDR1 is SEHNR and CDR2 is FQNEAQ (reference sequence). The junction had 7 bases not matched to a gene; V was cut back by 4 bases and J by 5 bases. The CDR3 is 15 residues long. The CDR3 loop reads CASSSSSGGSDEQYF. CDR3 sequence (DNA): TGTGCCAGCAGCTCGTCTAGCGGGGGGTCTGACGAGCAGTACTTC.

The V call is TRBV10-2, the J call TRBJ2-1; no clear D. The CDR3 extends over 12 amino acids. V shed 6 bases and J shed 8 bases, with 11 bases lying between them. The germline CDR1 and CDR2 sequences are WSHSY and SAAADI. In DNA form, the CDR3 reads TGCGCCAGCAGCCCCGATAACTATGAGCAGTTCTTC. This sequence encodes CASSPDNYEQFF.

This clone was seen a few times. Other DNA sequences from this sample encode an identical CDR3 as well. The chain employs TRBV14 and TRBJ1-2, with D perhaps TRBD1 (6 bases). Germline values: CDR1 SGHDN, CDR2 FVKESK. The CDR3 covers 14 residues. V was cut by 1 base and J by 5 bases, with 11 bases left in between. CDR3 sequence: CASSQATGGYGYTF. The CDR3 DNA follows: TGTGCCAGCAGCCAAGCGACAGGCGGGTATGGCTACACCTTC. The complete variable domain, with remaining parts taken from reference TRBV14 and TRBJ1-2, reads EAGVTQFPSHSVIEKGQTVTLRCDPISGHDNLYWYRRVMGKEIKFLLHFVKESKQDESGMPNNRFLAERTGGTYSTLKVQPAELEDSGVYFCASSQATGGYGYTFGSGTRLTVV.

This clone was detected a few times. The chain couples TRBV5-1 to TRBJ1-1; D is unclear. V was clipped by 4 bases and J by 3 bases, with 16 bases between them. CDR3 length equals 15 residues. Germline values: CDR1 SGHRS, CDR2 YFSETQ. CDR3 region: CASSPLAVEDTEAFF. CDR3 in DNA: TGCGCCAGCAGCCCCCTGGCGGTGGAGGACACTGAAGCTTTCTTT.

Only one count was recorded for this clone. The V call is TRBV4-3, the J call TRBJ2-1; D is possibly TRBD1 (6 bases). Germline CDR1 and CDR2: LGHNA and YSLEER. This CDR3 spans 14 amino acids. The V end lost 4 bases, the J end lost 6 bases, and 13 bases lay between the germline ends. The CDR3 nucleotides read TGCGCCAGCAGCCTGACAGGTAATCGCAATGAGCAGTTCTTC. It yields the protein CASSLTGNRNEQFF.

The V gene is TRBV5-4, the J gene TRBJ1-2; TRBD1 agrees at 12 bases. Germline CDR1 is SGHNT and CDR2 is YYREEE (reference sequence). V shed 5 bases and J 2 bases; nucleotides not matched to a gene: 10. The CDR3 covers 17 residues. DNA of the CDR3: TGTGCCAGCAGTACGTCCCGGGACAGGGGGCCCAACTATGGCTACACCTTC. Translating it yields CASSTSRDRGPNYGYTF.

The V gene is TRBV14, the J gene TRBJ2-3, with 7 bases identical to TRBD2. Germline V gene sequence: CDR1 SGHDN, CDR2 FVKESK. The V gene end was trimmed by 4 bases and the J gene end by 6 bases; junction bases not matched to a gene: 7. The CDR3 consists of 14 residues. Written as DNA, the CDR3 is TGTGCCAGCAGCCTTCTGGCGGGGGAGGATACGCAGTATTTT. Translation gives CASSLLAGEDTQYF.

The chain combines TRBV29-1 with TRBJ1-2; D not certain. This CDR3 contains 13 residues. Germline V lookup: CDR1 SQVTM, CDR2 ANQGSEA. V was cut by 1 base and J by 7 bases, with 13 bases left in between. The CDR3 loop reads CSVEVQRAGGYTF. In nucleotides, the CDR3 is TGCAGCGTTGAAGTACAGAGGGCAGGTGGCTACACCTTC.

The CDR3 DNA sequence: TGCGCCAGCAGCGGGGACAGACACCGAAACACCATATATTTT. This codes for CASSGDRHRNTIYF. The chain is built from TRBV5-1 and TRBJ1-3; 7 bases map to TRBD1. The germline V gene encodes CDR1 SGHRS and CDR2 YFSETQ. J lost 5 bases, V lost 4 bases, and 6 bases had no gene match. This CDR3 has 14 amino acids.

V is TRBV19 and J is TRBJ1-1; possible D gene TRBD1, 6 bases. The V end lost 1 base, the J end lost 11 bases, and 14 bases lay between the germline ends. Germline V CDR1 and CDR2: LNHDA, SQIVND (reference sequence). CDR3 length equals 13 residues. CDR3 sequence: CASSIVDRPQAFF. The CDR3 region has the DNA TGTGCCAGTAGTATAGTTGACAGGCCCCAGGCTTTCTTT. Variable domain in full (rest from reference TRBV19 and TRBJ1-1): DGGITQSPKYLFRKEGQNVTLSCEQNLNHDAMYWYRQDPGQGLRLIYYSQIVNDFQKGDIAEGYSVSREKKESFPLTVTSAQKNPTAFYLCASSIVDRPQAFFGQGTRLTVV.

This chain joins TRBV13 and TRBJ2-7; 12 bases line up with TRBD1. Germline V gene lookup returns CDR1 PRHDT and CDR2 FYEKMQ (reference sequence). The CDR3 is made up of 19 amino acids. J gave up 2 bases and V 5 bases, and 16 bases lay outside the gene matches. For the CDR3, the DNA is TGTGCCAGCAGCACCTCCGGGACAGGGGGCGCAAGAAGGACCTACGAGCAGTACTTC. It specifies CASSTSGTGGARRTYEQYF.

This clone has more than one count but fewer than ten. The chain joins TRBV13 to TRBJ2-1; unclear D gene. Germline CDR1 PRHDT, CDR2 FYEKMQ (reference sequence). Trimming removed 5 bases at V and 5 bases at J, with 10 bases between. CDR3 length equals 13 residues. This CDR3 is CASSTWADNEQFF. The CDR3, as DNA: TGTGCCAGCAGCACCTGGGCCGACAATGAGCAGTTCTTC.

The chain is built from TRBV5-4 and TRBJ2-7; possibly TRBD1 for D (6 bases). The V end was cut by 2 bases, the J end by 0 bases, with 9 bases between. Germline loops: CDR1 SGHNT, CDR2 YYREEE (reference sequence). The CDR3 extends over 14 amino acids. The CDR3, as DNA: TGTGCCAGCAGCTTACAGGGTGGCTCCTACGAGCAGTACTTC. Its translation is CASSLQGGSYEQYF.

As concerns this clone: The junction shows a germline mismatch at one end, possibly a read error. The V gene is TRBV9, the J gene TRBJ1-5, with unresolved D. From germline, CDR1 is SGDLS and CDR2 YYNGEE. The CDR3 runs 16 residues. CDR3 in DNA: TGTGCCAGCAGCGTAGACGAGGGAGCCTTCAATCAGACCCAGCATTTT. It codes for CASSVDEGAFNQTQHF.

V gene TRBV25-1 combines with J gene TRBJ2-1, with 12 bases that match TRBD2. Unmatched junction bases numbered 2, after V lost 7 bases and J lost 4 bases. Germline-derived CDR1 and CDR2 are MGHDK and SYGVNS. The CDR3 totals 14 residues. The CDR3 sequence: CASTSGGAYNEQFF. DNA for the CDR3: TGTGCCAGCACTAGCGGGGGGGCTTACAATGAGCAGTTCTTC. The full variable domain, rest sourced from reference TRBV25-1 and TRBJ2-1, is EADIYQTPRYLVIGTGKKITLECSQTMGHDKMYWYQQDPGMELHLIHYSYGVNSTEKGDLSSESTVSRIRTEHFPLTLESARPSHTSQYLCASTSGGAYNEQFFGPGTRLTVL.

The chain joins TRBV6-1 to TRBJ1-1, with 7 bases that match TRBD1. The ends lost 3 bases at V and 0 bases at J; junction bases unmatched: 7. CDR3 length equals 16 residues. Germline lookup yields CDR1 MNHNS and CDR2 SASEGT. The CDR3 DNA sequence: TGTGCCAGCAGTGAGAGACCACAGGGGCTGAACACTGAAGCTTTCTTT. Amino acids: CASSERPQGLNTEAFF.

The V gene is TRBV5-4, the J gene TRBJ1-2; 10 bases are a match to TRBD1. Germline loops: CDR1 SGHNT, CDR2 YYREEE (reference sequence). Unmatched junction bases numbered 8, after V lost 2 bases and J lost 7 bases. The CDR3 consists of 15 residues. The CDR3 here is CASSLPGQGLGGYTF. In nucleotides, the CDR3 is TGTGCCAGCAGCTTACCGGGACAGGGGTTGGGTGGCTACACCTTC.

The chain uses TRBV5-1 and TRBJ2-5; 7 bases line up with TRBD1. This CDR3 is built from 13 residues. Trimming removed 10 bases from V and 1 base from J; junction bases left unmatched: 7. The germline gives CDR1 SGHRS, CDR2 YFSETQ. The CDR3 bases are TGCGCCGGATCCCGGGACAGCCAAGAGACCCAGTACTTC. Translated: CAGSRDSQETQYF. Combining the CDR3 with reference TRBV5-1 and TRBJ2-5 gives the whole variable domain KAGVTQTPRYLIKTRGQQVTLSCSPISGHRSVSWYQQTPGQGLQFLFEYFSETQRNKGNFPGRFSGRQFSNSRSEMNVSTLELGDSALYLCAGSRDSQETQYFGPGTRLLVL.

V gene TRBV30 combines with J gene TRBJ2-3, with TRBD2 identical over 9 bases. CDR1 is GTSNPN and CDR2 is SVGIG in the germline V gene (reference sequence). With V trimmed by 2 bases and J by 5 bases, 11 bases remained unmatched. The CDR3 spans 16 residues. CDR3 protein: CAWSHSGGGAGDTQYF. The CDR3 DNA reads TGTGCCTGGAGTCACAGTGGCGGGGGGGCCGGAGATACGCAGTATTTT.

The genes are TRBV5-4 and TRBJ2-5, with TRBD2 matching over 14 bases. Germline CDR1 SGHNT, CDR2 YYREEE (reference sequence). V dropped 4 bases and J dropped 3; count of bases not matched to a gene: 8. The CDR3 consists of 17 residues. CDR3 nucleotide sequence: TGTGCCAGCAGCAGTGCCTCGACTAGCGGGGGGGAAGAGACCCAGTACTTC. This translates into CASSSASTSGGEETQYF.

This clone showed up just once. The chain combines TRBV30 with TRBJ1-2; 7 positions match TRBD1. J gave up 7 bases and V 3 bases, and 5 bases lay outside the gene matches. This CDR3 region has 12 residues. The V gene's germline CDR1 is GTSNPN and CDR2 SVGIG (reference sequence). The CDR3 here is CAWSFQGGGYTF. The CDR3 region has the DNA TGTGCCTGGAGCTTCCAGGGGGGTGGCTACACCTTC. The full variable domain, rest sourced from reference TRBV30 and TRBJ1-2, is SQTIHQWPATLVQPVGSPLSLECTVEGTSNPNLYWYRQAAGRGLQLLFYSVGIGQISSEVPQNLSASRPQDRQFILSSKKLLLSDSGFYLCAWSFQGGGYTFGSGTRLTVV.

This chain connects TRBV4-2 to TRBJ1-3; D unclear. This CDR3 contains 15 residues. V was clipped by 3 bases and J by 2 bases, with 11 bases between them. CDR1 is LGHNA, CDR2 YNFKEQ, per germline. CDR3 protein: CASSQRVGTGNTIYF. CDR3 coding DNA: TGTGCCAGCAGCCAGAGGGTAGGAACTGGAAACACCATATATTTT.

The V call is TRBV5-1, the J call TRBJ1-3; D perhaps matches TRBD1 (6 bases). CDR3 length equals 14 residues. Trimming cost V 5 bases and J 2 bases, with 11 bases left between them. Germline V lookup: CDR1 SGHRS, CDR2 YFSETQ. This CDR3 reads CASREQGAGNTIYF. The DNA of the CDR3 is TGCGCCAGCAGGGAACAGGGAGCTGGAAACACCATATATTTT. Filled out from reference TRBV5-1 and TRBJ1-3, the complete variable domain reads KAGVTQTPRYLIKTRGQQVTLSCSPISGHRSVSWYQQTPGQGLQFLFEYFSETQRNKGNFPGRFSGRQFSNSRSEMNVSTLELGDSALYLCASREQGAGNTIYFGEGSWLTVV.

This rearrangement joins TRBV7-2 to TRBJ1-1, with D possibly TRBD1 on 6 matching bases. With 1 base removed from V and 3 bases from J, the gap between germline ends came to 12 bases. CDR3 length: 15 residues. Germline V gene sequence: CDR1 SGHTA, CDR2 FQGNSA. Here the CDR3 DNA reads TGTGCCAGCAGCTTAGAAGGGGGACGGTACACTGAAGCTTTCTTT. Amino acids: CASSLEGGRYTEAFF.

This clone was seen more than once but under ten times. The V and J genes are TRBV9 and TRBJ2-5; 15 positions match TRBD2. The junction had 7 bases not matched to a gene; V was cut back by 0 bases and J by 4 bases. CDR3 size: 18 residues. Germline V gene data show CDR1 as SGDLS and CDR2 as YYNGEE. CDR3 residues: CASSVGTSGGAGVETQYF. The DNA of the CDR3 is TGTGCCAGCAGCGTAGGGACTAGCGGGGGGGCCGGGGTAGAGACCCAGTACTTC. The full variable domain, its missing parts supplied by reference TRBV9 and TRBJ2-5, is DSGVTQTPKHLITATGQRVTLRCSPRSGDLSVYWYQQSLDQGLQFLIQYYNGEERAKGNILERFSAQQFPDLHSELNLSSLELGDSALYFCASSVGTSGGAGVETQYFGPGTRLLVL.

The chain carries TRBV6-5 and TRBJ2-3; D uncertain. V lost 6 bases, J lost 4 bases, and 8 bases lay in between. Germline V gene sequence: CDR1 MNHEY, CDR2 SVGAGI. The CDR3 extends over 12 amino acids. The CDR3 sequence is CASSPRPDTQYF. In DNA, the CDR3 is TGTGCCAGCAGCCCCCGTCCAGATACGCAGTATTTT.

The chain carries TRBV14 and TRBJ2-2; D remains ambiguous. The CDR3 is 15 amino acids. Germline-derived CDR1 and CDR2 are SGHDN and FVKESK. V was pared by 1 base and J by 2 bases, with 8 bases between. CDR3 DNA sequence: TGTGCCAGCAGCCAAGTATACAGAAACACCGGGGAGCTGTTTTTT. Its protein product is CASSQVYRNTGELFF.